These 11 T cell receptor beta chains originate from one sample sequenced in a study of blood T cell repertoires in COVID-19. The repertoire was sequenced with immunoSEQ multiplex PCR; TCRdb's copy has only in-frame clones and lacks some. The top ten hold around 11% of the sample, which has approximately 44,000 clones, about 90% seen once. Sequencing was carried out using peripheral blood. The receptors were gathered from a human donor in a cohort sampled during active COVID-19.

As concerns this clone: One end of the junction is discordant with germline, which a read error may explain. The V call is TRBV28, the J call TRBJ1-2; tentatively, D is TRBD1 (6 bases). Germline loops: CDR1 MDHEN, CDR2 SYDVKM. This CDR3 comprises 15 residues. Here the CDR3 DNA reads TGTGCCACCAGTTTGGGGGCTCCCCATTCCTATGGCTACACCTTC. It yields the protein CATSLGAPHSYGYTF.

CDR3 nucleotides: TGTGCCAGCAGCTTGGGAGGGCAGCGAGCCTACGAGCAGTACTTC. This sequence encodes CASSLGGQRAYEQYF. The V gene is TRBV5-4, the J gene TRBJ2-7; perhaps TRBD2 as D (5 bases). Germline V lookup: CDR1 SGHNT, CDR2 YYREEE (reference sequence). This CDR3 contains 15 residues. The germline V and J ends were trimmed by 0 bases and 2 bases, with 12 bases remaining between them.

The chain has TRBV7-6 and TRBJ2-7, with D possibly being TRBD2 (6 bases). V lost 5 bases to trimming and J lost 3 bases, with 11 bases between them. Germline-derived CDR1 and CDR2 are SGHVS and FNYEAQ. This CDR3 comprises 13 residues. The CDR3 DNA is TGTGCCAGCAGCGCGACGGGAGTCTACGAGCAGTACTTC. It codes for CASSATGVYEQYF.

The V and J genes are TRBV10-3 and TRBJ2-7, with 8 bases identical to TRBD2. Unmatched junction bases numbered 14, after V lost 10 bases and J lost 6 bases. The CDR3 is made up of 14 amino acids. Germline V gene lookup returns CDR1 ENHRY and CDR2 SYGVKD. In DNA, the CDR3 is TGTGCCACCAATGGGGCGGGAGGTTTGACCGAGCAGTACTTC. Translated, it gives CATNGAGGLTEQYF.

This clone showed up just a few times. Here the CDR3 reads CASSLGLSGTDTQYF. As DNA, the CDR3 is TGTGCCAGCAGTTTAGGTCTGAGTGGCACAGATACGCAGTATTTT. This chain joins TRBV28 and TRBJ2-3; D gene ambiguous. Between the trimmed V and J ends, which lost 2 bases and 1 base, there was a span of 10 bases. The CDR3 has 15 residues. CDR1 is MDHEN, CDR2 SYDVKM, per germline. Supplemented by reference TRBV28 and TRBJ2-3, the full variable domain reads DVKVTQSSRYLVKRTGEKVFLECVQDMDHENMFWYRQDPGLGLRLIYFSYDVKMKEKGDIPEGYSVSREKKERFSLILESASTNQTSMYLCASSLGLSGTDTQYFGPGTRLTVL.

This clone showed up just once. The rearrangement uses TRBV4-1 and TRBJ1-3, with a tentative D call TRBD1 (6 bases). Deletions cut 0 bases from V and 0 bases from J, with 15 bases between. The CDR3 has 18 residues. Germline CDR1 MGHRA, CDR2 YSYEKL. The CDR3 DNA sequence: TGCGCCAGCAGCCAAGAGGGGGCGAGGGGATTCTCTGGAAACACCATATATTTT. Encoded protein: CASSQEGARGFSGNTIYF.

CDR3: CASSFRTGGLNYGYTF. CDR3 nucleotides: TGTGCCAGCAGCTTCAGGACAGGGGGGCTAAACTATGGCTACACCTTC. The gene calls are TRBV7-2 and TRBJ1-2, with 10 bases lining up with TRBD1. The ends lost 3 bases at V and 2 bases at J; junction bases unmatched: 6. Germline CDR1 SGHTA, CDR2 FQGNSA. The CDR3 loop spans 16 amino acids.

This chain uses TRBV6-1 with TRBJ1-6, with a tentative D call TRBD1 (6 bases). Trimming shortened V by 2 bases and J by 10 bases, and 18 bases separated the two germline ends. In germline, CDR1 is MNHNS, CDR2 SASEGT. CDR3 length: 16 amino acids. The CDR3 here is CASSEIQGPWGSPLHF. The CDR3 nucleotides are TGTGCCAGCAGTGAAATCCAGGGGCCGTGGGGCTCACCCCTCCACTTT.

This chain uses TRBV4-1 with TRBJ2-7; 12 nucleotides line up with TRBD2. V was clipped by 1 base and J by 4 bases; unmatched bases: 5. Germline CDR1 MGHRA, CDR2 YSYEKL. The CDR3 has 16 residues. This CDR3 reads CASSQARLAGAYEQYF. DNA for the CDR3: TGCGCCAGCAGCCAAGCCAGACTAGCGGGGGCGTACGAGCAGTACTTC.

V is TRBV10-3 and J is TRBJ1-4, with no clear D. Germline V gene data show CDR1 as ENHRY and CDR2 as SYGVKD. Trimming cost V 0 bases and J 11 bases, with 16 bases left between them. This CDR3 region has 15 residues. The CDR3 nucleotides read TGTGCCATCAGTGAGTCTCTTGGGGAGTTTGGGAAACTGTTTTTT. Protein product: CAISESLGEFGKLFF.

V gene TRBV2 combines with J gene TRBJ1-5; TRBD1 might be the D (6 bases). This CDR3 comprises 13 residues. CDR1 SNHLY and CDR2 FYNNEI come from the germline V gene. The ends were cut back, 3 bases at V and 6 bases at J, with 9 bases in the middle. CDR3 in amino acids: CASSEGGRQPQHF. DNA for the CDR3: TGTGCCAGCAGTGAGGGGGGGCGTCAGCCCCAGCATTTT. The full variable domain, with the rest looked up from reference TRBV2 and TRBJ1-5, is EPEVTQTPSHQVTQMGQEVILRCVPISNHLYFYWYRQILGQKVEFLVSFYNNEISEKSEIFDDQFSVERPDGSNFTLKIRSTKLEDSAMYFCASSEGGRQPQHFGDGTRLSIL.